One and the same sample provided the 9 T cell receptor beta chains below, sequenced in a study of blood T cell repertoires in COVID-19. Sequencing used immunoSEQ multiplex PCR; TCRdb keeps in-frame clones, though not all of them. The repertoire consists of about 49,000 clones, with approximately 93% occurring once and the leading ten covering around 1%. Sequencing was carried out using peripheral blood. All receptors come from a man aged 55-75 years with COVID-19, enrolled during active disease.

This rearrangement joins TRBV6-1 to TRBJ2-2; D is possibly TRBD2 (7 bases). With 3 bases removed from V and 4 bases from J, the gap between germline ends came to 12 bases. There are 15 residues in the CDR3. The germline V gene has CDR1 MNHNS and CDR2 SASEGT. As DNA, the CDR3 is TGTGCCAGCAGTGACGGGGGGCTCCCCACCGGGGAGCTGTTTTTT. Amino acids: CASSDGGLPTGELFF.

The chain links TRBV5-1 to TRBJ2-7; 14 bases fit TRBD2. Germline V gene sequence: CDR1 SGHRS, CDR2 YFSETQ. CDR3 length: 18 residues. V was pared by 2 bases and J by 4 bases, with 11 bases of the junction left unmatched. CDR3 nucleotides: TGCGCCAGCAGCTTACGCCCCGGGACTAGCGGGAGTAGTTACGAGCAGTACTTC. As protein: CASSLRPGTSGSSYEQYF.

This chain uses TRBV7-9 with TRBJ1-2; 8 nucleotides align to TRBD1. J was trimmed by 8 bases and V by 3 bases; bases with no gene match: 11. Germline lookup yields CDR1 SEHNR and CDR2 FQNEAQ (reference sequence). CDR3 length: 15 residues. For the CDR3, the DNA is TGTGCCAGCAGCTTCGTTCCGAGACAGGGGTACGGCTACACCTTC. Translating gives CASSFVPRQGYGYTF.

This chain connects TRBV6-5 to TRBJ2-7; weak D call: TRBD2 (5 bases). The V end lost 9 bases, the J end lost 6 bases, and 18 bases lay between the germline ends. Germline assignment: CDR1 MNHEY and CDR2 SVGAGI. The CDR3 has 13 amino acids. DNA for the CDR3: TGTGCCAGTCGACCCCGGGGTAGTTCCGAGCAGTACTTC. Amino acid sequence: CASRPRGSSEQYF.

The chain carries TRBV19 and TRBJ1-4; 7 bases match TRBD1. J was trimmed by 8 bases and V by 5 bases; bases with no gene match: 11. The CDR3 totals 15 residues. In germline, CDR1 is LNHDA, CDR2 SQIVND (reference sequence). The CDR3 DNA sequence: TGTGCCAGTAGTCGACGACAGGGCGAAGGCGAAAAACTGTTTTTT. Its protein product is CASSRRQGEGEKLFF.

The V gene is TRBV18, the J gene TRBJ1-5; 7 bases are a match to TRBD1. The CDR3 is 15 residues long. Trimming at V came to 3 bases and at J to 3 bases, leaving 5 bases not matched to a gene. Germline V lookup: CDR1 KGHSH, CDR2 LQKENI. The CDR3 coding sequence is TGTGCCAGCTCACCCGCGACAGGGACCAATCAGCCCCAGCATTTT. Translation: CASSPATGTNQPQHF.

The chain carries TRBV30 and TRBJ2-3, with D perhaps matching TRBD2 (5 bases). Germline lookup yields CDR1 GTSNPN and CDR2 SVGIG (reference sequence). With 3 bases removed from V and 3 bases from J, the gap between germline ends came to 16 bases. This CDR3 contains 15 residues. The CDR3 sequence: CAWSKSRTGTDTQYF. CDR3 DNA sequence: TGTGCCTGGAGCAAATCTAGGACGGGGACAGATACGCAGTATTTT. The full variable domain, with the rest looked up from reference TRBV30 and TRBJ2-3, is SQTIHQWPATLVQPVGSPLSLECTVEGTSNPNLYWYRQAAGRGLQLLFYSVGIGQISSEVPQNLSASRPQDRQFILSSKKLLLSDSGFYLCAWSKSRTGTDTQYFGPGTRLTVL.

The chain uses TRBV6-5 and TRBJ1-1; a possible D gene is TRBD1 (5 bases). The CDR3 is 14 amino acids. V was clipped by 7 bases and J by 0 bases, with 12 bases between them. CDR1 is MNHEY and CDR2 is SVGAGI in the germline V gene. The CDR3 is CASTWGEMNTEAFF. DNA for the CDR3: TGTGCCAGCACCTGGGGGGAAATGAACACTGAAGCTTTCTTT.

The chain is built from TRBV6-1 and TRBJ2-5, with 10 bases identical to TRBD2. The CDR3 is 15 residues long. With 3 bases clipped from V and 4 bases from J, the junction kept 5 bases outside the gene matches. CDR1 MNHNS and CDR2 SASEGT come from the germline V gene. The CDR3 DNA reads TGTGCCAGCAGTGATGTAGCGGGGGGCGGAGAGACCCAGTACTTC. Amino acid sequence: CASSDVAGGGETQYF.